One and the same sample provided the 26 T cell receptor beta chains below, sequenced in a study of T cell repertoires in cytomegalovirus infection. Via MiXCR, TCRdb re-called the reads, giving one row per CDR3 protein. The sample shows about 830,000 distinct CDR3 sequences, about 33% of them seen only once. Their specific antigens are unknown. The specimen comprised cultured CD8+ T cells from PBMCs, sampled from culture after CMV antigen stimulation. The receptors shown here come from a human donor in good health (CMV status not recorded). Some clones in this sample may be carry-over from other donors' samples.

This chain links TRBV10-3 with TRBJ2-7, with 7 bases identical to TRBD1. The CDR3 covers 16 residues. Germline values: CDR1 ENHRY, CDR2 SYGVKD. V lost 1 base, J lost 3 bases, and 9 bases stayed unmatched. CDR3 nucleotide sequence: TGTGCCATCAGTGAGTTTGGAAAACGGGACAGCTACGAGCAGTACGTC. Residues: CAISEFGKRDSYEQYV.

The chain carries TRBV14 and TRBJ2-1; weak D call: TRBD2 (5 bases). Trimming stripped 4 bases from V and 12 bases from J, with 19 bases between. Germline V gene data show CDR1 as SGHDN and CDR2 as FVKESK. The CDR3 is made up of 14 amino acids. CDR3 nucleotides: TGTGCCAGCAGCCTTATCTCGGGCGGGCATGGGCAGTTCTTC. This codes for CASSLISGGHGQFF. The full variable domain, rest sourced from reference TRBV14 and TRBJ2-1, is EAGVTQFPSHSVIEKGQTVTLRCDPISGHDNLYWYRRVMGKEIKFLLHFVKESKQDESGMPNNRFLAERTGGTYSTLKVQPAELEDSGVYFCASSLISGGHGQFFGPGTRLTVL.

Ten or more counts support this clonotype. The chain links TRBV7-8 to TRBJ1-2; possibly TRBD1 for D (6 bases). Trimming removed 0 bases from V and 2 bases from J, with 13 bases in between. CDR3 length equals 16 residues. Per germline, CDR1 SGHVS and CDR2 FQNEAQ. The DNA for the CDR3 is TGTGCCAGCAGCTTAGCCCCGGGGGGCGCCAACTATGGCTACACCTTC. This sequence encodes CASSLAPGGANYGYTF.

CDR3 DNA sequence: TGTGCCAGCAACCCTCGGGGAGGCGCCGGGGAGCTGTTTTTT. Protein: CASNPRGGAGELFF. The chain recombines TRBV7-6 with TRBJ2-2; D is perhaps TRBD2 (6 bases). This CDR3 region has 14 residues. V was cut by 7 bases and J by 6 bases, with 15 bases left in between. Germline lookup yields CDR1 SGHVS and CDR2 FNYEAQ.

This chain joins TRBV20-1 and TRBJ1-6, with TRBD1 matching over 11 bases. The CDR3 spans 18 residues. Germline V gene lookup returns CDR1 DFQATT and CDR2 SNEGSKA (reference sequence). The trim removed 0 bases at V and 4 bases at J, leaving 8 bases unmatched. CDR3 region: CSARDQEGQGAYNSPLHF. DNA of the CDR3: TGCAGTGCTAGAGATCAGGAAGGACAGGGGGCTTATAATTCACCCCTCCACTTT.

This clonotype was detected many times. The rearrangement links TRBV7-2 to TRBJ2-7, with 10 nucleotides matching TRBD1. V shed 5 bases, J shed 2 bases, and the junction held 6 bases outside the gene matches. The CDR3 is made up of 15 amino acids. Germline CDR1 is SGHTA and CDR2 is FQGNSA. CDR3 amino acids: CASSLGGQGTYEQYV. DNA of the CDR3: TGTGCCAGCAGCCTTGGGGGACAGGGGACCTACGAGCAGTACGTC.

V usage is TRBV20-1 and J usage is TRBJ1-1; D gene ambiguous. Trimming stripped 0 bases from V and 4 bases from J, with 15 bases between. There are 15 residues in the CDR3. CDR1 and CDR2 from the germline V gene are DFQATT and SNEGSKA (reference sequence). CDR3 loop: CSARDLEGAVTEAFF. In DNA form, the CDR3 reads TGCAGTGCTAGAGATCTGGAAGGCGCTGTCACTGAAGCTTTCTTT.

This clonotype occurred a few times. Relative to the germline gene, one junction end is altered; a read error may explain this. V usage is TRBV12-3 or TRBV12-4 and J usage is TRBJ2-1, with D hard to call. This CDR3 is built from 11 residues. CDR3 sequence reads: CASILSGWQFF. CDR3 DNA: TGTGCCAGCATTTTATCCGGCTGGCAGTTCTTC.

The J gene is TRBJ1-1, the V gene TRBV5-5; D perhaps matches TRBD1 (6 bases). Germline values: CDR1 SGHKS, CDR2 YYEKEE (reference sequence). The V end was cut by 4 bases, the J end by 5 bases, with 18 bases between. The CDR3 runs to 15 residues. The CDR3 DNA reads TGTGCCAGCAGCGAAACCTTTACAGGGTGGACTGAAGCTTTCTTT. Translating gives CASSETFTGWTEAFF. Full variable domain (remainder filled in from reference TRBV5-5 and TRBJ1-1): DAGVTQSPTHLIKTRGQQVTLRCSPISGHKSVSWYQQVLGQGPQFIFQYYEKEERGRGNFPDRFSARQFPNYSSELNVNALLLGDSALYLCASSETFTGWTEAFFGQGTRLTVV.

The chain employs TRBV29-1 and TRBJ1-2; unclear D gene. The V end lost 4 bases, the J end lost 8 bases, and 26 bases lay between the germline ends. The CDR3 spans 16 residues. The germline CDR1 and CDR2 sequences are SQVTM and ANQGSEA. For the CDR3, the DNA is TGCAGCGTTGGAATGGGATCGATTCCCCTTAAGGAGGGCTACACCTTC. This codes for CSVGMGSIPLKEGYTF. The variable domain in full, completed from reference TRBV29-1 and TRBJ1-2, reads SAVISQKPSRDICQRGTSLTIQCQVDSQVTMMFWYRQQPGQSLTLIATANQGSEATYESGFVIDKFPISRPNLTFSTLTVSNMSPEDSSIYLCSVGMGSIPLKEGYTFGSGTRLTVV.

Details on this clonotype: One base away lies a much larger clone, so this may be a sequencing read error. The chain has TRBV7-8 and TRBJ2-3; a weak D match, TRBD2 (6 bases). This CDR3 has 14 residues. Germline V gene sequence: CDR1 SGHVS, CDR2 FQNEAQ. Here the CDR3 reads CVSSQDGGTDTQYF. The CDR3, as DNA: TGTGTCAGCAGCCAAGACGGGGGAACAGATACGCAGTATTTT.

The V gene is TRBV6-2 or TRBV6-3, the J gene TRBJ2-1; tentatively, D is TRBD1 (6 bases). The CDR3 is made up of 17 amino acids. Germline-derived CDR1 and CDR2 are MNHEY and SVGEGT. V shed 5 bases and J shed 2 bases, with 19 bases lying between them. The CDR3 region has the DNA TGTGCCAGCAGTGTCCAACAGGGTATAGGGGCCTACAATGAGCAGTTCTTC. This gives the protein CASSVQQGIGAYNEQFF.

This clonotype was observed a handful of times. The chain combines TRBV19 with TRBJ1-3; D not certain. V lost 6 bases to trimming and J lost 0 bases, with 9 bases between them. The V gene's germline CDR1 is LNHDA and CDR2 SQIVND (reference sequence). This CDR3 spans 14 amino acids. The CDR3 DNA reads TGTGCCAGTAGCCCAGCGCACTCTGGAAACACCATATATTTT. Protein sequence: CASSPAHSGNTIYF.

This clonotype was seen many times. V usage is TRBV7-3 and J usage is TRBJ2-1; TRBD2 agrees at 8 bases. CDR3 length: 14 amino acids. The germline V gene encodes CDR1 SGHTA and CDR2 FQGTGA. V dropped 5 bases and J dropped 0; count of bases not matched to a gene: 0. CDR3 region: CASSGTSSYNEQFF. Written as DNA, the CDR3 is TGTGCCAGCAGCGGGACTAGCTCCTACAATGAGCAGTTCTTC.

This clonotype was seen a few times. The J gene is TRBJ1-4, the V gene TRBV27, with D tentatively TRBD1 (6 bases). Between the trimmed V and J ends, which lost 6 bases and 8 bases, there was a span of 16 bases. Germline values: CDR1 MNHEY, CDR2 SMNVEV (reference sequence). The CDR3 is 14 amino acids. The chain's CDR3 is CASSRGTGREKLFF. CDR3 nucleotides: TGTGCCAGCAGCCGCGGAACAGGGAGGGAAAAACTGTTTTTT.

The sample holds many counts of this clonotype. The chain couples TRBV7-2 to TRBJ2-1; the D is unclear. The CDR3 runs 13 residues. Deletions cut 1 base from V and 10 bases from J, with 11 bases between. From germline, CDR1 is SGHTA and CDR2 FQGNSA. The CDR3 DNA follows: TGTGCCAGCAGCTTAGACTACTTCTGGGAGCAGTTCTTC. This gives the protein CASSLDYFWEQFF.

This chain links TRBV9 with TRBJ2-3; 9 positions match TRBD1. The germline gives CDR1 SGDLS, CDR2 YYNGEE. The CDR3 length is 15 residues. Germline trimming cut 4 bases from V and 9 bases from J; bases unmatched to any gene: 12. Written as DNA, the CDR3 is TGTGCCAGCAGCACCATGGACAGGGGAGGAGGCACGCAGTATTTT. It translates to CASSTMDRGGGTQYF. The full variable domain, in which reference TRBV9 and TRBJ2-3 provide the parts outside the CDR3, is DSGVTQTPKHLITATGQRVTLRCSPRSGDLSVYWYQQSLDQGLQFLIQYYNGEERAKGNILERFSAQQFPDLHSELNLSSLELGDSALYFCASSTMDRGGGTQYFGPGTRLTVL.

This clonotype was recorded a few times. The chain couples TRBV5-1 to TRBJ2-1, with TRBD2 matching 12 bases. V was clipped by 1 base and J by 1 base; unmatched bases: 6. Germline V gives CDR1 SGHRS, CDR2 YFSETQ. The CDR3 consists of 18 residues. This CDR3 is CASSLRLAGGYSYNEQFF. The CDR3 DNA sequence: TGCGCCAGCAGCTTGCGGCTAGCGGGGGGGTATTCCTACAATGAGCAGTTCTTC.

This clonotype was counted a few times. CDR3 sequence: CASRDKNPQETQYF. Here the CDR3 DNA reads TGTGCCAGCAGAGACAAGAACCCACAAGAGACCCAGTACTTC. The V gene is TRBV2, the J gene TRBJ2-5; no clear D. The ends were cut back, 6 bases at V and 2 bases at J, with 13 bases in the middle. The CDR3 length is 14 residues. The germline V gene has CDR1 SNHLY and CDR2 FYNNEI.

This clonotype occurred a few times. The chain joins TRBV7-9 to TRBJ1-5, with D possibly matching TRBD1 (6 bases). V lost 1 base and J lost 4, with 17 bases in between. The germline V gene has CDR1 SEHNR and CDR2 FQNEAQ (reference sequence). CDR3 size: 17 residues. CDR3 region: CASSLGWQGNRNQPQHF. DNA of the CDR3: TGTGCCAGCAGCTTAGGGTGGCAGGGGAATCGAAATCAGCCCCAGCATTTT.

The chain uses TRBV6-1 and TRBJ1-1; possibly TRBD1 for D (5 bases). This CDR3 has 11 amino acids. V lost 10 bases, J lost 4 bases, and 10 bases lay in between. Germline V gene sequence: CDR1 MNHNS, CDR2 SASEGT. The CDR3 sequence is CATSRGTEAFF. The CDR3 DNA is TGTGCCACCTCAAGGGGCACTGAAGCTTTCTTT.

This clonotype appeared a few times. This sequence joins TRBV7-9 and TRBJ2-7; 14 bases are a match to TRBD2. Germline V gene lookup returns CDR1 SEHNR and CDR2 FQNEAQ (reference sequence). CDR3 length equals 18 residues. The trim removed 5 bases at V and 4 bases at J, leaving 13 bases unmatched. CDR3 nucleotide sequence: TGTGCCAGCAGCCCCGGAGGACTAGCGGGGGGCCCTGGATACGAGCAGTACTTC. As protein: CASSPGGLAGGPGYEQYF.

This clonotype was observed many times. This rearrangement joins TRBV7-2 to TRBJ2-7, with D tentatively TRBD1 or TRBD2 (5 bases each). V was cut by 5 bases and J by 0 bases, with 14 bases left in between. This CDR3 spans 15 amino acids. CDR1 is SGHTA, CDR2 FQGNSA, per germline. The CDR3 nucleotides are TGTGCCAGCAGCCTCCGGGACGCCTTCTCCTACGAGCAGTACTTC. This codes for CASSLRDAFSYEQYF.

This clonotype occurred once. CDR3 in DNA: TGTGCCAGCAGCTTAGGGGGGTTGACTAATAGAGGAAGGGGGACTGAAGCTTTCTTT. Protein product: CASSLGGLTNRGRGTEAFF. The V gene is TRBV7-9, the J gene TRBJ1-1; possible D gene TRBD1, 6 bases. This CDR3 comprises 19 residues. Germline CDR1 reads SEHNR; CDR2 reads FQNEAQ (reference sequence). Trimming cost V 1 base and J 5 bases, with 26 bases left between them.

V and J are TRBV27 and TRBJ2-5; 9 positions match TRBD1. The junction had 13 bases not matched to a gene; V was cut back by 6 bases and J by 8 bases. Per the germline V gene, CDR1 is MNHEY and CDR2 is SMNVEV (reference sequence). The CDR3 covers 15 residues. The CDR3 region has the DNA TGTGCCAGCAGCCCCAGGACAGGGGAAAGAATTACCCAGTACTTC. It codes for CASSPRTGERITQYF.

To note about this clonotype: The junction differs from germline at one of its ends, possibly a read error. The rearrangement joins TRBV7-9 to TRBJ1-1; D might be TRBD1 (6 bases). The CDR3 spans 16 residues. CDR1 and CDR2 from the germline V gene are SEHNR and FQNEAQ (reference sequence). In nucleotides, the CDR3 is TGTGCCAACAGCCCCCGGGCAGGGGTTGTCGGAACTGAAGCTTTCTTT. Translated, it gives CANSPRAGVVGTEAFF. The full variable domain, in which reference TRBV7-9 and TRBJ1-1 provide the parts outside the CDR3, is DTGVSQNPRHKITKRGQNVTFRCDPISEHNRLYWYRQTLGQGPEFLTYFQNEAQLEKSRLLSDRFSAERPKGSFSTLEIQRTEQGDSAMYLCANSPRAGVVGTEAFFGQGTRLTVV.